This T cell receptor (beta chain) was identified in a study of blood T cell repertoires in COVID-19. Turning to the study itself: Samples of COVID-19 (acute and convalescent) were obtained from the United States, Italy and Spain.

CDR3 size: 14 residues. Trimming shortened V by 7 bases and J by 8 bases, and 15 bases separated the two germline ends. Germline V lookup: CDR1 MNHEY, CDR2 SMNVEV (reference sequence). Recovery among Cohort 3 donors was established by two negative PCRs, clearance, or symptom resolution. TCRdb keeps only in-frame clones here, not all; method: immunoSEQ multiplex PCR. The sample includes fewer than 300,000 clones, around 85% seen only once; the top ten take around 2.3%. Sequenced material: PBMCs or T cells enriched from blood (not recorded which). The source of this sequence is a woman in her 50s who had recovered from COVID-19. The V gene is TRBV27, the J gene TRBJ1-6; a weak D match, TRBD1 (6 bases). The CDR3 protein is CASTSTGAYSPLHF. The DNA of the CDR3 is TGTGCCAGCACTTCGACAGGAGCCTATTCACCCCTCCACTTT.